A selection of T cell receptor beta chains follows, all from one sample in a study of blood T cell repertoires in COVID-19. Assay: immunoSEQ multiplex PCR; the TCRdb copy retains only in-frame clones and omits some. This table holds around 620,000 clones, approximately 90% found once. Input material: peripheral blood. Receptors originate from a woman between 18 and 30 years old with acute or convalescent COVID-19. CDR3s include the opening cysteine and the closing phenylalanine or tryptophan. D genes are given only for firm matches. Clone size is shown for a subset of rows, as once, few, many or a class of expanded clone.

D: -
size: -
V: TRBV20-1
J: TRBJ1-1
CDR3: CSASRGRSEAFF
DNA: TGCAGTGCTAGTAGAGGGAGGTCTGAAGCTTTCTTT

D: TRBD1
size: -
V: TRBV6-1
J: TRBJ1-2
CDR3: CASSEAGTGGKFYGYTF
DNA: TGTGCCAGCAGTGAAGCCGGGACAGGGGGCAAATTCTATGGCTACACCTTC

D: TRBD1
size: -
V: TRBV24-1
J: TRBJ1-2
CDR3: CATSGLLPGQGKGYGYTF
DNA: TGTGCCACCAGTGGCCTCTTGCCGGGACAGGGGAAAGGATATGGCTACACCTTC

D: -
size: -
V: TRBV4-3
J: TRBJ2-4
CDR3: CASNWGVEGDIQYF
DNA: TGCGCCAGCAATTGGGGGGTTGAGGGAGACATTCAGTACTTC

D: -
size: -
V: TRBV30
J: TRBJ1-1
CDR3: CAWSVLGLGAFF
DNA: TGTGCCTGGAGTGTACTGGGCCTGGGAGCTTTCTTT

D: -
size: -
V: TRBV18
J: TRBJ2-1
CDR3: CASSPSPFPPRSYNEQFF
DNA: TGTGCCAGCTCACCATCCCCGTTTCCCCCCCGCTCCTACAATGAGCAGTTCTTC

D: -
size: few
V: TRBV5-5
J: TRBJ1-5
CDR3: CASSLGLPNQPQHF
DNA: TGTGCCAGCAGCTTGGGGCTGCCCAATCAGCCCCAGCATTTT

D: -
size: -
V: TRBV9
J: TRBJ1-1
CDR3: CASSAGNTEAFF
DNA: TGTGCCAGCAGCGCAGGGAACACTGAAGCTTTCTTT

D: TRBD1
size: -
V: TRBV6-5
J: TRBJ1-1
CDR3: CASSRQGLSEAFF
DNA: TGTGCCAGCAGTCGACAGGGTCTATCTGAAGCTTTCTTT

D: -
size: -
V: TRBV10-2
J: TRBJ1-4
CDR3: CATYKGKTNEKLFF
DNA: TGCGCCACTTACAAGGGGAAAACTAATGAAAAACTGTTTTTT

D: TRBD1
size: once
V: TRBV5-1
J: TRBJ1-2
CDR3: CASSTGDSRHHGYTF
DNA: TGCGCCAGCAGCACCGGGGACAGTAGACATCATGGCTACACCTTC

D: -
size: -
V: TRBV19
J: TRBJ2-1
CDR3: CASSMVQLNEQFF
DNA: TGTGCCAGTAGTATGGTACAGCTAAATGAGCAGTTCTTC

D: -
size: -
V: TRBV2
J: TRBJ2-7
CDR3: CASRIGSSTGEQYF
DNA: TGTGCCAGCAGGATTGGATCCTCTACGGGTGAGCAGTACTTC

D: -
size: -
V: TRBV21-1
J: TRBJ1-6
CDR3: CASSKGREQGNSPLHF
DNA: TGTGCCAGCAGCAAGGGTAGGGAGCAAGGGAATTCACCCCTCCACTTT

D: -
size: -
V: TRBV6-5
J: TRBJ2-3
CDR3: CASTRVGTDTQYF
DNA: TGTGCCAGCACCCGGGTCGGCACAGATACGCAGTATTTT

D: TRBD1
size: once
V: TRBV28
J: TRBJ2-7
CDR3: CASRSEGTGPYEQYF
DNA: TGTGCCAGCAGATCCGAGGGGACAGGACCCTACGAGCAGTACTTC

D: -
size: -
V: TRBV5-1
J: TRBJ1-2
CDR3: CASSLGTDPEVYGYTF
DNA: TGCGCCAGCAGCTTGGGGACAGACCCCGAGGTCTATGGCTACACCTTC

D: -
size: -
V: TRBV3-1/TRBV3-2
J: TRBJ2-7
CDR3: CASSQDNKGLSYEQYF
DNA: TGTGCCAGCAGCCAAGATAACAAGGGGCTGAGCTACGAGCAGTACTTC

D: -
size: -
V: TRBV3-1/TRBV3-2
J: TRBJ1-3
CDR3: CASSQRGGPSGNTIYF
DNA: TGTGCCAGCAGCCAACGGGGGGGCCCCTCTGGAAACACCATATATTTT

D: -
size: -
V: TRBV19
J: TRBJ1-4
CDR3: CASIAIDRFGEKLFF
DNA: TGTGCCAGTATCGCGATTGACAGGTTCGGCGAAAAACTGTTTTTT

D: TRBD1
size: -
V: TRBV5-1
J: TRBJ2-3
CDR3: CASSWGQGTDTQYF
DNA: TGCGCCAGCAGCTGGGGACAGGGTACAGATACGCAGTATTTT

D: -
size: -
V: TRBV4-1
J: TRBJ1-5
CDR3: CASSQMTAQPQHF
DNA: TGCGCCAGCAGCCAGATGACAGCTCAGCCCCAGCATTTT

D: -
size: few
V: TRBV10-1
J: TRBJ1-1
CDR3: CASSSSTMAEAFF
DNA: TGCGCCAGCAGCTCCTCGACTATGGCTGAAGCTTTCTTT

D: -
size: -
V: TRBV18
J: TRBJ1-2
CDR3: CASSHGGPYGYTF
DNA: TGTGCCAGCTCCCACGGAGGGCCCTATGGCTACACCTTC

D: TRBD1
size: -
V: TRBV7-2
J: TRBJ1-2
CDR3: CASSLTRQGGSAF
DNA: TGTGCCAGCAGCTTAACCCGACAGGGCGGTAGCGCCTTC

D: TRBD2
size: -
V: TRBV19
J: TRBJ2-5
CDR3: CASSIYGEGTQYF
DNA: TGTGCCAGTAGTATTTACGGGGAGGGGACCCAGTACTTC

D: -
size: once
V: TRBV4-1
J: TRBJ1-2
CDR3: CASSQGETGPSTGYTF
DNA: TGCGCCAGCAGCCAAGGCGAAACAGGCCCCTCTACGGGCTACACCTTC

D: TRBD2
size: -
V: TRBV24-1
J: TRBJ2-1
CDR3: CATSDVLAGGFNEQFF
DNA: TGTGCCACCAGTGACGTACTAGCGGGGGGCTTCAATGAGCAGTTCTTC

D: TRBD1
size: -
V: TRBV6-4
J: TRBJ1-2
CDR3: CASSERQGDGYTF
DNA: TGTGCCAGCAGTGAACGACAGGGCGATGGCTACACCTTC

D: TRBD1
size: -
V: TRBV7-9
J: TRBJ1-2
CDR3: CASSLTDRVGYGYTF
DNA: TGTGCCAGCAGCTTAACCGACAGGGTTGGCTATGGCTACACCTTC

D: -
size: few
V: TRBV24-1
J: TRBJ1-3
CDR3: CASMTGGNTIYF
DNA: TGTGCCTCCATGACTGGAGGAAACACCATATATTTT

D: TRBD1
size: -
V: TRBV6-2/TRBV6-3
J: TRBJ2-7
CDR3: CASSEGGQGVSYEQYF
DNA: TGTGCCAGCAGTGAGGGGGGACAGGGGGTCTCCTACGAGCAGTACTTC

D: -
size: -
V: TRBV12-3/TRBV12-4
J: TRBJ1-1
CDR3: CASSGQEATEAFF
DNA: TGTGCCAGCAGTGGCCAGGAGGCCACTGAAGCTTTCTTT

D: -
size: -
V: TRBV5-1
J: TRBJ1-2
CDR3: CASRMPDGYGYTF
DNA: TGCGCCAGCAGAATGCCCGACGGGTATGGCTACACCTTC

D: -
size: -
V: TRBV5-4
J: TRBJ1-2
CDR3: CASSPGGRGNSNYGYTF
DNA: TGTGCCAGCAGCCCTGGGGGCAGGGGAAACTCTAACTATGGCTACACCTTC

D: -
size: -
V: TRBV19
J: TRBJ1-1
CDR3: CASSIGRGTEAFF
DNA: TGTGCCAGTAGTATAGGACGGGGCACTGAAGCTTTCTTT

D: TRBD1
size: -
V: TRBV11-3
J: TRBJ2-7
CDR3: CASSLGATGGTYEQYF
DNA: TGTGCCAGCAGCTTAGGTGCGACAGGGGGCACCTACGAGCAGTACTTC

D: -
size: -
V: TRBV29-1
J: TRBJ1-2
CDR3: CSVASLHGYTF
DNA: TGCAGCGTTGCTAGTCTACATGGCTACACCTTC

D: -
size: -
V: TRBV7-8
J: TRBJ2-1
CDR3: CASSRGTNYNEQFF
DNA: TGTGCCAGCAGCCGAGGGACAAATTACAATGAGCAGTTCTTC

D: -
size: once
V: TRBV13
J: TRBJ1-2
CDR3: CASSLGRTSYGYTF
DNA: TGTGCCAGCAGCTTGGGCAGGACATCCTATGGCTACACCTTC

D: TRBD1
size: once
V: TRBV5-1
J: TRBJ1-3
CDR3: CASSIPIQGGGNTIYF
DNA: TGCGCCAGCAGCATCCCGATTCAGGGGGGCGGAAACACCATATATTTT

D: -
size: -
V: TRBV29-1
J: TRBJ1-1
CDR3: CSVESGGDHYTEAFF
DNA: TGCAGCGTTGAGTCGGGGGGGGATCATTACACTGAAGCTTTCTTT

D: -
size: -
V: TRBV30
J: TRBJ1-3
CDR3: CAWNPGSGNTIYF
DNA: TGTGCCTGGAATCCGGGCTCTGGAAACACCATATATTTT

D: TRBD1
size: few
V: TRBV5-8
J: TRBJ2-2
CDR3: CASSFDRGNTGELFF
DNA: TGTGCCAGCAGCTTCGACAGGGGTAACACCGGGGAGCTGTTTTTT

D: TRBD1
size: once
V: TRBV4-3
J: TRBJ1-6
CDR3: CASSQGTGKASPLHF
DNA: TGCGCCAGCAGCCAAGGGACAGGGAAAGCTTCACCCCTCCACTTT